This T cell receptor beta chain is drawn from a study of OX40 agonist ivuxolimab in advanced cancers. The germline V and J ends were trimmed by 3 bases and 7 bases, with 13 bases remaining between them. CDR1 and CDR2 from the germline V gene are KGHSH and LQKENI. The CDR3 loop spans 13 amino acids. Sequenced by immunoSEQ multiplex PCR; TCRdb stores in-frame clones only, minus some. Of around 66,000 clones listed, 87% are singletons. The sample here was CD4+ or CD8+ T cells sorted from blood, taken in a trial of the OX40 agonist ivuxolimab. This receptor was obtained from an adult with an advanced solid tumor such as melanoma, head and neck, liver or kidney cancer. V and J are TRBV18 and TRBJ2-7; possibly TRBD1 for D (5 bases). The CDR3 protein is CASSPSSGQEQYF. For the CDR3, the DNA is TGTGCCAGCTCACCGAGTTCAGGGCAAGAGCAGTACTTC.